This T cell receptor beta chain derives from a study of blood T cell repertoires in COVID-19. Using immunoSEQ multiplex PCR, the repertoire was profiled, and TCRdb retains in-frame clones only, with some absent. This sample carries under 300,000 clones, roughly 91% of them seen once, and the ten largest clones take under 2.5%. CDR3 length equals 13 residues. The germline CDR1 and CDR2 sequences are LNHDA and SQIVND (reference sequence). The study assigned cohorts using participant-reported clinical history. Two negative PCRs, clearance, or symptom resolution characterized the recovered Cohort 3 donors.

Sequenced material: PBMCs or T cells enriched from blood (not recorded which). The chain recombines TRBV19 with TRBJ1-5, with a possible D match to TRBD1 (5 bases). This TCR derives from a woman aged 60 to 75 who had recovered from COVID-19. CDR3 in DNA: TGTGGCTCAACAGGAAATAGCAATCAGCCCCAGCATTTT. Translation: CGSTGNSNQPQHF.